This T cell receptor (beta chain) stems from a study of regulatory T cells in long-lasting Graves disease. This clonotype was found many times. Time point defined: newly diagnosed GD, antithyroid drugs for less than 3 months. Preparation of the TCR library used RNA extracted from PBMCs. Combining iRepertoire HTBI primers with Arm-PCR of CDR3 regions, the authors built TCR beta libraries. TCRdb re-called the multiplex PCR reads through MiXCR, storing one row per CDR3 protein. Counted here are hundreds of thousands of distinct CDR3 sequences, under 20% occurring once; the ten biggest clones make up approximately 18%. Germline V gene lookup returns CDR1 MNHEY and CDR2 SMNVEV (reference sequence). The CDR3 extends over 15 amino acids. Trimming at V came to 5 bases and at J to 4 bases, leaving 9 bases not matched to a gene. The same data also went into a second study, on T cells in Graves' hyperthyroidism and ophthalmopathy.

This chain uses TRBV27 with TRBJ2-7, with TRBD1 identical over 9 bases. The starting material was peripheral blood mononuclear cells (PBMCs), obtained at new diagnosis, from a patient treated with antithyroid drugs. The TCR originated in a woman in her twenties or thirties with Graves disease. CDR3 bases: TGTGCCAGCAGTCCAAGGACAGGGGTGACGTACGAGCAGTACTTC. It is translated as CASSPRTGVTYEQYF.